The text below deals with one TCR beta chain. Its antigen is unknown. This entry is derived from a study of cytomegalovirus exposure and HLA in healthy donors. Study-level points and caveats: In a later analysis, most CMV-associated TCR beta chains appeared HLA-restricted. Later, an analysis found that common viral pathogens appeared to be linked with several of the most significant clusters.

PCR used 60 Vbeta primers and 13 Jbeta primers. Some clones are missing from TCRdb's copy, which holds only in-frame ones; the method was immunoSEQ multiplex PCR. This table holds around 99,000 clones, under 90% found once. This TCR was sampled from a young woman in good health and CMV-seronegative. The sequenced material came from PBMCs.

The CDR3 DNA sequence: TGTGCCTGGAGTGTACTGGGCCATGGTGAAGCTTTCTTT. Translation: CAWSVLGHGEAFF. The chain recombines TRBV30 with TRBJ1-1; D call uncertain. The CDR3 length is 13 residues. Germline CDR1 GTSNPN, CDR2 SVGIG (reference sequence). V was trimmed by 0 bases and J by 7 bases, leaving 12 bases between them.